This is a list of T cell receptor beta chains from one sample in a study of T cell responses to AZD1222 COVID-19 vaccine. The table came from immunoSEQ multiplex PCR; TCRdb's copy has only in-frame clones and leaves some out. Seen here are approximately 170,000 clones, 75% to 90% observed once, and the top ten hold 6.5% to 7%. Sequenced material: peripheral blood, taken on day 0 of AZD1222 vaccination. The receptors derive from an adult in good health. Each CDR3 is given with its conserved first and last residue. The D gene is left open where the match is weak. Clone size is shown for a subset of rows, as once, few, many or a class of expanded clone.

D	size	V	J	DNA	CDR3
TRBD1	.	TRBV5-1	TRBJ2-5	TGCGCCAGCAGCTTGGCGGGGACAGGGGAAGAGACCCAGTACTTC	CASSLAGTGEETQYF
.	.	TRBV7-3	TRBJ2-5	TGTGCCAGCAGCTTAGGGGTAGGGGGTGCGGAGACCCAGTACTTC	CASSLGVGGAETQYF
.	.	TRBV4-2	TRBJ2-1	TGTGCCAGCAGCCTTATCGGCCAGGATGAGCAGTTCTTC	CASSLIGQDEQFF
.	.	TRBV11-2	TRBJ2-1	TGTGCCAGCAGCTCCTTTGGGGCCGGGTACGATGAGCAGTTCTTC	CASSSFGAGYDEQFF
.	once	TRBV9	TRBJ2-5	TGTGCCAGCAGCGTAGTTGGGGGGGAGACCCAGTACTTC	CASSVVGGETQYF
.	.	TRBV29-1	TRBJ2-3	TGCAGCGTTGAAGATCTCCACCTTAGGGGGGGTTACACAGATACGCAGTATTTT	CSVEDLHLRGGYTDTQYF
.	.	TRBV2	TRBJ1-1	TGTGCCAGCAGTGAGGACCGCCCGAACACTGAAGCTTTCTTT	CASSEDRPNTEAFF
.	few	TRBV2	TRBJ1-5	TGTGCCAGCACAGGGGATGATCAGCCCCAGCATTTT	CASTGDDQPQHF
.	.	TRBV3-1/TRBV3-2	TRBJ2-5	TGTGCCAGCAGCCGATTAAAAGAGACCCAGTACTTC	CASSRLKETQYF
TRBD1	.	TRBV29-1	TRBJ1-2	TGCAGCACCGGACAGGACTATGGCTACACCTTC	CSTGQDYGYTF
.	.	TRBV18	TRBJ1-5	TGTGCCAGCTCACCGGTTGGCACCGCGGCAAGCAATCAGCCCCAGCATTTT	CASSPVGTAASNQPQHF
.	.	TRBV13	TRBJ2-6	TGTGCCAGCAGCAAGGGCAGCCACTCTGGGGCCAACGTCCTGACTTTC	CASSKGSHSGANVLTF
.	.	TRBV7-3	TRBJ1-2	TGTGCCAGCAGCTTAACAGGCGGGCATGGTGGCTACACCTTC	CASSLTGGHGGYTF